These T cell receptor beta chains were read from a single sample in a study of T cells after yellow fever vaccination. In TCRdb, the 5' RACE reads were re-called with MiXCR into one record per CDR3 protein. Here the sample spans a few hundred thousand distinct CDR3 sequences, 3.5% to 4.5% being singletons. Sample: PBMCs, taken 15 days after the yellow fever booster vaccination. The source is a man aged 18 to 29 who received the YFV17D yellow fever vaccine. Each CDR3 is given with its conserved first and last residue. D genes are given only for firm matches. Rows give clone size only sometimes, using once, few, many, or a class for an expanded clone.

D,size,V,J,DNA,CDR3
TRBD2,many,TRBV9,TRBJ2-5,TGTGCCAGCAGCGTTGGGACTAGCGGGGGAGTGGGAGAGACCCAGTACTTC,CASSVGTSGGVGETQYF
NA,many,TRBV29-1,TRBJ2-3,TGCAGCGTTGAAGCGGGGGCAGGAACCCGCACAGATACGCAGTATTTT,CSVEAGAGTRTDTQYF
TRBD1,few,TRBV5-6,TRBJ2-1,TGTGCCAGCAGCTATGGCAGGGGGCTTTACAATGAGCAGTTCTTC,CASSYGRGLYNEQFF
TRBD2,many,TRBV5-1,TRBJ2-1,TGCGCCAGCAGCTCCGGCGGGGGGGCTCACAATGAGCAGTTCTTC,CASSSGGGAHNEQFF
NA,many,TRBV7-3,TRBJ1-6,TGTGCCAGCAGCTTAGGGGCCGGTAGCTCCTATAATTCACCCCTCCACTTT,CASSLGAGSSYNSPLHF
NA,NA,TRBV12-3/TRBV12-4,TRBJ2-1,TGTGCCAGCAGACTTCCCGGGACTGACTACAATGAGCAGTTCTTC,CASRLPGTDYNEQFF
TRBD2,many,TRBV7-8,TRBJ2-1,TGTGCCAGCAGCTCGCGGCCAGGCCTTCGGACTAGCTACAATGAGCAGTTCTTC,CASSSRPGLRTSYNEQFF
NA,NA,TRBV7-8,TRBJ1-5,TGTGCCAGCAGCTCCCCCAGAGGCAATCAGCCCCAGCATTTT,CASSSPRGNQPQHF
NA,NA,TRBV28,TRBJ2-3,TGTGCCAGCAGACGGCCTGGGAGCGATACGCAGTATTTT,CASRRPGSDTQYF
NA,NA,TRBV5-4,TRBJ2-1,TGTGCCAGCGGGGGGAGAGACAATGAGCAGTTCTTC,CASGGRDNEQFF
NA,many,TRBV5-1,TRBJ2-3,TGCGCCAGCAGCCGAGATTTTGACAGCAAGCTCATGACAGATACGCAGTATTTT,CASSRDFDSKLMTDTQYF
NA,few,TRBV5-1,TRBJ1-5,TGCGCCAGCAGCCTCCAGGGAAGGTTCAGCAATCAGCCCCAGCATTTT,CASSLQGRFSNQPQHF
NA,NA,TRBV2,TRBJ1-3,TGTGCCAGCATACCTGGGGCGGACTCTGGAAACACCATATATTTT,CASIPGADSGNTIYF
TRBD1,NA,TRBV5-6,TRBJ1-3,TGTGCCAGCAGCTTCCAGGGGGCTCGGAACACCATATATTTT,CASSFQGARNTIYF
NA,many,TRBV12-3/TRBV12-4,TRBJ1-5,TGTGCCAGCAGTTCCGATTTGGAGTCCCGATACAATCAGCCCCAGCATTTT,CASSSDLESRYNQPQHF
TRBD1,many,TRBV12-3/TRBV12-4,TRBJ2-7,TGTGCCAGCAGACCCGGGACAGGGGGCGAGCAGTACTTC,CASRPGTGGEQYF
NA,few,TRBV2,TRBJ2-1,TGTGCCAGCAGACTGGTGGGGGTGGGAGAGCAGTTCTTC,CASRLVGVGEQFF
NA,many,TRBV6-6,TRBJ2-5,TGTGCCAGCAGTTTAGGGCCTCCCCCGGAGACCCAGTACTTC,CASSLGPPPETQYF
NA,many,TRBV7-9,TRBJ2-1,TGTGCCAGCAAAATCGCGGGACCCTACAATGAGCAGTTCTTC,CASKIAGPYNEQFF
NA,many,TRBV27,TRBJ2-2,TGTGCCAGCAGTTTAAGGGCCCGAGACAGGAGGAACACCGGGGAGCTGTTTTTT,CASSLRARDRRNTGELFF
NA,many,TRBV6-5,TRBJ2-7,TGTGCCAGCAGTCAAGGGGGACATGGAATGCAGTACTTC,CASSQGGHGMQYF
TRBD1,many,TRBV5-1,TRBJ1-2,TGCGCCAGCAGCTTGGGGGGGACAGGGGGCGAAAGCTACACCTTC,CASSLGGTGGESYTF
TRBD1,many,TRBV12-3/TRBV12-4,TRBJ1-6,TGTGCCAGCAGTGGGACAGGGAAGGGATCACCCCTCCACTTT,CASSGTGKGSPLHF
NA,NA,TRBV7-3,TRBJ1-6,TGTGCCAGCAGCCCGTCCGGACAATATAATTCACCCCTCCACTTT,CASSPSGQYNSPLHF
NA,NA,TRBV5-1,TRBJ1-2,TGCGCCAGCAGCTCGGACGGGTTATATGGCTACACCTTC,CASSSDGLYGYTF
NA,NA,TRBV5-6,TRBJ1-2,TGTGCCAGCAGCCGCTCGAGCTGGACAGCCCCTAACTATGGCTACACCTTC,CASSRSSWTAPNYGYTF
NA,NA,TRBV5-1,TRBJ2-1,TGCGCCAGCAGCTTGCTGGCGATCTCCGGATACAATGAGCAGTTCTTC,CASSLLAISGYNEQFF
NA,NA,TRBV6-5,TRBJ2-4,TGTGCCAGCAGTTACTCTCAGGGGTGGCGTAACATTCAGTACTTC,CASSYSQGWRNIQYF
NA,few,TRBV11-2,TRBJ1-5,TGTGCCAGCAGCCCAGAGGCGGGGAGCAATCAGCCCCAGCATTTT,CASSPEAGSNQPQHF
NA,many,TRBV7-2,TRBJ2-1,TGTGCCAGCAGCCGGGACTTCTCGCCTTACAATGAGCAGTTCTTC,CASSRDFSPYNEQFF
NA,few,TRBV11-2,TRBJ2-5,TGTGCCACCGGGGGGCAGACCCAGTACTTC,CATGGQTQYF
TRBD1,many,TRBV6-2/TRBV6-3,TRBJ2-1,TGTGCCACCTCCGACAGGGTCTCTGAGCAGTTCTTC,CATSDRVSEQFF
TRBD1,few,TRBV5-1,TRBJ2-3,TGCGCCAGCAGCTTGGAGGACAGGGGGGATACGCAGTATTTT,CASSLEDRGDTQYF
NA,NA,TRBV6-1,TRBJ1-5,TGTGCCAGCAGTGTGGGACAAGCCGAGGGAGGACAGCCCCAGCATTTT,CASSVGQAEGGQPQHF
NA,NA,TRBV20-1,TRBJ1-2,TGCAGTGCTAGTGGGTGGGGCGCAGGCTATGGCTACACCTTC,CSASGWGAGYGYTF
NA,many,TRBV18,TRBJ1-3,TGTGCCAGCCACGGAGGCTCTGGAAACACCATATATTTT,CASHGGSGNTIYF
NA,many,TRBV5-5,TRBJ1-5,TGTGCCAGCAGCCCCGGGACGGCCTCGAATAGCAATCAGCCCCAGCATTTT,CASSPGTASNSNQPQHF
TRBD1,many,TRBV20-1,TRBJ1-6,TGCAGTGCCCGGGACAGGGGTTATTCACCCCTCCACTTT,CSARDRGYSPLHF
NA,NA,TRBV29-1,TRBJ1-1,TGCAGCGTTGAAGATGCGGGGGGCACTGAAGCTTTCTTT,CSVEDAGGTEAFF
NA,few,TRBV15,TRBJ2-3,TGTGCCACCAGCAGAGAAGAGGGACTTCCCACAGATACGCAGTATTTT,CATSREEGLPTDTQYF